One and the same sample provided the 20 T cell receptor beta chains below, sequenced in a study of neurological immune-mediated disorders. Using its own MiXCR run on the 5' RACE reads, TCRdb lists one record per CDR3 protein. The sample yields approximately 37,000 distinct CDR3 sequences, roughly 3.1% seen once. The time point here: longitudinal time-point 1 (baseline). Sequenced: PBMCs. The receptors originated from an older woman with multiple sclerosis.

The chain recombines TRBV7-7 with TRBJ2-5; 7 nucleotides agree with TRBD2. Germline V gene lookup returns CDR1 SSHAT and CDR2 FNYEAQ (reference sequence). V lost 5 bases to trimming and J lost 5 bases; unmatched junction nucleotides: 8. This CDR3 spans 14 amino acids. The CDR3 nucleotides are TGTGCCAGCAGCCCGTCCTGGGGGGGGGAGACCCAGTACTTC. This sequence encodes CASSPSWGGETQYF.

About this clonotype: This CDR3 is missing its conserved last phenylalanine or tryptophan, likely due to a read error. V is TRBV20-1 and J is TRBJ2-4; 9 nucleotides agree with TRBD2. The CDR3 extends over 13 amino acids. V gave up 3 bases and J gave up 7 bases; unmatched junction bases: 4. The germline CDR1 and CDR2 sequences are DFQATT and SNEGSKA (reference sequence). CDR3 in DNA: TGCAGTGCTAGGAGGACTAGCGATAACATTCAGTACGTC. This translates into CSARRTSDNIQYV.

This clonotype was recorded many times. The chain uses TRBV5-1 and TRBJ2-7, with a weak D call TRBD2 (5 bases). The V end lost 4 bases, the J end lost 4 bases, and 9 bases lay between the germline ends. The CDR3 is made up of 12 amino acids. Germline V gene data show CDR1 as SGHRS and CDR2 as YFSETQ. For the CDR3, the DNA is TGCGCCAGCAGCATTGGGAGTTACGAGCAGTACTTC. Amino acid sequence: CASSIGSYEQYF.

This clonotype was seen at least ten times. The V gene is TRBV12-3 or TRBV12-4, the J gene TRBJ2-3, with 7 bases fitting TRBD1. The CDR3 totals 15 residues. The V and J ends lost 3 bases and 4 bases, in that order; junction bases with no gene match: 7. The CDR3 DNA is TGTGCCAGCAGTTTCCTCGGACAGGTCGCAGATACGCAGTATTTT. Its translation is CASSFLGQVADTQYF.

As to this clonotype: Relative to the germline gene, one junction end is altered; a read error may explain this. The CDR3: CASSPGWATDNSPLNF. DNA of the CDR3: TGCGCCAGCAGCCCTGGGTGGGCAACCGATAATTCACCCCTCAACTTT. The chain recombines TRBV5-1 with TRBJ1-6; D is unclear. The germline gives CDR1 SGHRS, CDR2 YFSETQ. The CDR3 runs to 16 residues.

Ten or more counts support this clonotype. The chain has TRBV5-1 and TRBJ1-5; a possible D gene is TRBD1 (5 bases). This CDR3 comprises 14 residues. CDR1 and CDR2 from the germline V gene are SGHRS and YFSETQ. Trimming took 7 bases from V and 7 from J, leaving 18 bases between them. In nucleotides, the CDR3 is TGCGCCAGCGGACCAGGAGGGGTCGACCAGCCCCAGCATTTT. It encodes CASGPGGVDQPQHF.

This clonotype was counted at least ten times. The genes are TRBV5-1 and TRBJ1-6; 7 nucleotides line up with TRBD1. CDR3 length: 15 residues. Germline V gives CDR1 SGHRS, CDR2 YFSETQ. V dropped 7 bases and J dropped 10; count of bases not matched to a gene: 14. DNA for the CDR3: TGCGCCAGCTCTGCGGGGGACAGATTTTACTCACCCCTCCACTTT. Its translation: CASSAGDRFYSPLHF.

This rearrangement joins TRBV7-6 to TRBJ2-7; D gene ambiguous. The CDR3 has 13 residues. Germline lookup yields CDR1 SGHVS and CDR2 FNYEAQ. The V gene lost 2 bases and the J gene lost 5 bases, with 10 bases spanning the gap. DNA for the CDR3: TGTGCCAGCAGCTTAAGGGCGGCGGACGAGCAGTACTTC. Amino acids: CASSLRAADEQYF. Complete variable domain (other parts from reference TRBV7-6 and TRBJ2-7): GAGVSQSPRYKVTKRGQDVALRCDPISGHVSLYWYRQALGQGPEFLTYFNYEAQQDKSGLPNDRFSAERPEGSISTLTIQRTEQRDSAMYRCASSLRAADEQYFGPGTRLTVT.

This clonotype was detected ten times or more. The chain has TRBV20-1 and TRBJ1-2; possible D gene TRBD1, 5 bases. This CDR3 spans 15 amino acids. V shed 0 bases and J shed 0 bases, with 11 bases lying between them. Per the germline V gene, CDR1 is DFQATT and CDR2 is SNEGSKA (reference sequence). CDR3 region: CSARDSGGANYGYTF. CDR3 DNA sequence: TGCAGTGCTAGAGATTCAGGAGGGGCTAACTATGGCTACACCTTC.

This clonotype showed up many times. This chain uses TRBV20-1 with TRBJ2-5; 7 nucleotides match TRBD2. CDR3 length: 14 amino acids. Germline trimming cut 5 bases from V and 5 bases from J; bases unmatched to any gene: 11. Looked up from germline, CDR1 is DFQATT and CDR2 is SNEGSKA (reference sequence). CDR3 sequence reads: CSASSTGGGETQYF. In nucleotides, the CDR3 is TGCAGTGCTTCCTCGACTGGGGGGGGTGAGACCCAGTACTTC.

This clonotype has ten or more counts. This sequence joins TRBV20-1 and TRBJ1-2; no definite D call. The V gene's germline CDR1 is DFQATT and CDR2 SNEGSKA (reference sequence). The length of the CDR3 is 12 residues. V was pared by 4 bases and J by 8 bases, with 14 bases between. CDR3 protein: CSAMSPPGGYTF. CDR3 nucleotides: TGCAGTGCTATGTCCCCACCGGGGGGCTACACCTTC.

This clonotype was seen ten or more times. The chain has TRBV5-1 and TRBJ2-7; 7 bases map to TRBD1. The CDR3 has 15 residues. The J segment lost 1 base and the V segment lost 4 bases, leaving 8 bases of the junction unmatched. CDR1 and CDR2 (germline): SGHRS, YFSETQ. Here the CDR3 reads CASSQRTGGSYEQYF. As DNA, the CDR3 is TGCGCCAGCAGCCAGAGGACAGGTGGATCCTACGAGCAGTACTTC.

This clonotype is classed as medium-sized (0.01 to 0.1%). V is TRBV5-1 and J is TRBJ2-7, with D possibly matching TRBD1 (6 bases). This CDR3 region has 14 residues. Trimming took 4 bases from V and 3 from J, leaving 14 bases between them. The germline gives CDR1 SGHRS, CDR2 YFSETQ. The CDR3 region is CASSPETGSYEQYF. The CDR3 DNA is TGCGCCAGCAGCCCTGAGACAGGAAGCTACGAGCAGTACTTC.

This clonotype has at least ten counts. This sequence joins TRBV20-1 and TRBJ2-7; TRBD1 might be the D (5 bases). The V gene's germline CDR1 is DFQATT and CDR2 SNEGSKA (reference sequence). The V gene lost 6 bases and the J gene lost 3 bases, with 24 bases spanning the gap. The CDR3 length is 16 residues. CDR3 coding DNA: TGCAGTGCCATAATGTGGCAGGCGACAGCCCTCTACGAGCAGTACTTC. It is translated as CSAIMWQATALYEQYF.

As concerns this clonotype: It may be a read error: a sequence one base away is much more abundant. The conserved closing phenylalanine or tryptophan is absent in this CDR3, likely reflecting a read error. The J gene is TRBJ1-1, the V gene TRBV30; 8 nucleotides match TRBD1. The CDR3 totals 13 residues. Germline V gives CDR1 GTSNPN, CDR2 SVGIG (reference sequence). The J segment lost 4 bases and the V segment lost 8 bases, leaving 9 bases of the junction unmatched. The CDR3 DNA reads TGTGCCGGTGACAGGGGAGTGGCCACTGAAGCTTTCTGT. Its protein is CAGDRGVATEAFC.

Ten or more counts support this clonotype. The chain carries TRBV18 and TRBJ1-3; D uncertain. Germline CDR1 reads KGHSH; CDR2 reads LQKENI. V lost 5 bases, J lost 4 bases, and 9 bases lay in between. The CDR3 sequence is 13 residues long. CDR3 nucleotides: TGTGCCAGCTCAACGGAGGCGGGAAACACCATATATTTT. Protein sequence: CASSTEAGNTIYF.

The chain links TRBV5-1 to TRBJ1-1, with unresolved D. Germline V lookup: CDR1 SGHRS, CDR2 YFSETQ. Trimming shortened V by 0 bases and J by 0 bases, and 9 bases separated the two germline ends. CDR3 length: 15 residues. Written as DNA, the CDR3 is TGCGCCAGCAGCTTGGATCCGGGCCTGAACACTGAAGCTTTCTTT. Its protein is CASSLDPGLNTEAFF.

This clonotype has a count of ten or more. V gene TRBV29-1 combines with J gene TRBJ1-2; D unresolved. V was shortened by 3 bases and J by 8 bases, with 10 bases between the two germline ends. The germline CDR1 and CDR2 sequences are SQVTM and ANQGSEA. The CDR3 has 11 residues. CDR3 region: CSVDREFGYTF. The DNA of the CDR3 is TGCAGCGTTGATAGGGAGTTCGGCTACACCTTC.

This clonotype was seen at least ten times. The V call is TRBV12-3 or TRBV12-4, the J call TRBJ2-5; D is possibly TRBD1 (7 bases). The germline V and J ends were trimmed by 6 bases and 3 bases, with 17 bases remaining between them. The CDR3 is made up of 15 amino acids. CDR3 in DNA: TGTGCCAGCAGCCACCGTCGCGGGACAGAAGAGACCCAGTACTTC. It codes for CASSHRRGTEETQYF.

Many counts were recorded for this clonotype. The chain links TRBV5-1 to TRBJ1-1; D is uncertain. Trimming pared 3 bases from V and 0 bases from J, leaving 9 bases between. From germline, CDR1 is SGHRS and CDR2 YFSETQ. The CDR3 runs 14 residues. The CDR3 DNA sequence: TGCGCCAGCAGCTCCGGACGGATGAACACTGAAGCTTTCTTT. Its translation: CASSSGRMNTEAFF.